This T cell receptor (beta chain) was profiled in a study of cytomegalovirus exposure and HLA in healthy donors. CDR3 length equals 11 residues. V shed 1 base and J shed 6 bases, with 6 bases lying between them. Germline loops: CDR1 DFQATT, CDR2 SNEGSKA (reference sequence). Study observations and caveats: Later analysis demonstrated an association between a missense DCLRE1C variant and TCR beta V- and J-gene trimming. Common viral pathogens were later found to be apparently linked to several of the most significant clusters. The study assumed roughly uniform donor sequencing depth for presence/absence analyses.

Researchers ran the PCR with 60 Vbeta and 13 Jbeta primers. The method was immunoSEQ multiplex PCR; TCRdb's version includes in-frame clones alone and lacks a portion of them. The table lists approximately 80,000 clones. As regards this clone: Its antigen is not known.

Input material: PBMCs. This sequence was found in a woman aged 25-40 years in good health and CMV-seronegative. The rearrangement joins TRBV20-1 to TRBJ2-5, with a weak D call TRBD2 (5 bases). This CDR3 is CSARAGKTQYF. CDR3 nucleotide sequence: TGCAGTGCTAGAGCGGGGAAGACCCAGTACTTC.